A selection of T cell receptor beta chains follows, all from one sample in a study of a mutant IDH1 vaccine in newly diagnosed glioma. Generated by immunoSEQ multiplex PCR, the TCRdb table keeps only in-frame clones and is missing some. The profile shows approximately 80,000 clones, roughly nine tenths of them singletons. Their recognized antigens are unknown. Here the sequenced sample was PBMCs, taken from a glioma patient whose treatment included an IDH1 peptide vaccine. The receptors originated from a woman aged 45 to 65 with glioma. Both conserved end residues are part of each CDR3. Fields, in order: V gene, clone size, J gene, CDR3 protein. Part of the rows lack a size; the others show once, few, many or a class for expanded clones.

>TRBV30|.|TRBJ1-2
CAWSVGTGVGYTF
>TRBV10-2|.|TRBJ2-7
CASSGEARYEQYF
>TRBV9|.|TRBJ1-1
CASSPGPSDTEAFF
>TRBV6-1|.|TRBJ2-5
CASSGIGQGRETQYF
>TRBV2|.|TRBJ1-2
CASTGTGGNGYTF
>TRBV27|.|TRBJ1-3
CASSPFAGGSGNTIYF
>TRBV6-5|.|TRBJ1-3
CASSYTGGSGNTIYF
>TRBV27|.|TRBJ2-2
CASRGTGGTGELFF
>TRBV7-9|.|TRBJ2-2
CASSSHPGGAGTNTGELFF
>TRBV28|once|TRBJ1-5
CASSLQGNQPQHF
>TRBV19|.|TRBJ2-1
CASSIPLAGGRYEQFF
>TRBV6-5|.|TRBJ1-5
CASSFTTGHQPQHF
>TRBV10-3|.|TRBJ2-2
CASGIGQSNTGELFF
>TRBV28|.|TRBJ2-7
CASSLPTSGGPYEQYF
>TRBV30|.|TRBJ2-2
CAWSVTAWANTGELFF
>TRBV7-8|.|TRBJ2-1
CASSLMAGATNEQFF
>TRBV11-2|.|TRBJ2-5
CASSLASGRGVETQYF
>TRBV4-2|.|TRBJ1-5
CASSQELFHNNQPQHF
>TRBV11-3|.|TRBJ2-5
CASSLNGGETQYF
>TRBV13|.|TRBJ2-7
CASSSRTSAEQYF
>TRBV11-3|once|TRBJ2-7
CASSNSGERFEQYF
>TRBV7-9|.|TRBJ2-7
CASSEEGGPYEQYF
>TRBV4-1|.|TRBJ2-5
CASSLLGGTQYF
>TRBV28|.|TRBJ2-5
CASRSQGLGETQYF
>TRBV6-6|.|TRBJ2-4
CASSYYPTENIQYF
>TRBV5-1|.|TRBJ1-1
CASSLDGRNTEAFF
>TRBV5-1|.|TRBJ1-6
CASSPGTGQNSPLHF
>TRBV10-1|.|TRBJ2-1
CASSPTSSYNEQFF
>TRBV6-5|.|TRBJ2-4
CASSPGLKNIQYF
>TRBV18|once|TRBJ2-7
CASSPGLADTYEQYF
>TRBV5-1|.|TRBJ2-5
CASSSGTSEETQYF
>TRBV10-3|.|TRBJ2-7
CAIRGTGLGTYEQYF
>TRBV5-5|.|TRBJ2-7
CASSGAEIYEQYF
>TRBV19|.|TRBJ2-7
CASSIYGGSTYEQYF
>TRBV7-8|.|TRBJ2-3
CASSVRAGTSTDTQYF
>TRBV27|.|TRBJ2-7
CASSFAVRGEQYF